Sequencing of this T cell receptor (beta chain) was carried out in a study of T cells in Graves' hyperthyroidism and ophthalmopathy. PBMCs stemmed from around 10 ml fresh peripheral blood. Notes on the study in general: Among clonotypes expanded in thyroid above 0.001, most were also found in blood.

The table lists this clonotype with many counts. Its target is unknown. Amplification of TCR beta CDR3 regions was performed using RNA transcripts as template. A set of HTBI primers served as the primers for a first-round RT-PCR of the TCR CDR3. TCRdb recomputed calls from the multiplex PCR reads with MiXCR, one row per CDR3 protein. Of 330,000 or so distinct CDR3 sequences listed, about a sixth are singletons. Trimming removed 3 bases from V and 4 bases from J, with 16 bases in between. The CDR3 loop spans 16 amino acids. The germline V gene encodes CDR1 LNHNV and CDR2 YYDKDF (reference sequence). The chain combines TRBV15 with TRBJ1-5; D gene unclear. The sequencing input was blood. This TCR was recovered from a woman between 40 and 55 years old with Graves' ophthalmopathy. Written as DNA, the CDR3 is TGTGCCACCAGCAGTACAGATTCTTCCCCTAATCAGCCCCAGCATTTT. As protein: CATSSTDSSPNQPQHF.